A single T cell receptor (beta chain) is shown here with its context. The antigen is undetermined. Over 18 months of follow-up, stable hyperthyroidism required that no ophthalmopathy appear. As diagnostic evidence, clinical symptoms, serum thyroxine, TRAb, thyroid ultrasound and orbital computed tomography were relied upon. The data were taken from a study of Graves' ophthalmopathy and Graves' hyperthyroidism. Study findings and constraints: Among expanded thyroid clonotypes above 0.001 frequency, most also occurred in blood.

V lost 6 bases and J lost 2; bases outside the gene matches: 8. The CDR3 consists of 15 residues. TCR beta CDR3 amplification used RNA transcripts. Amplification began with first-round RT-PCR using HTBI primers, then second-round multiplex PCR was performed. Each CDR3 protein is one row after TCRdb ran MiXCR on the multiplex PCR reads. Here the sample spans about 380,000 distinct CDR3 sequences, 15% to 19% being singletons. Sequencing was performed on peripheral blood. The V call is TRBV12-3 or TRBV12-4, the J call TRBJ2-3; 7 bases map to TRBD1. The TCR was taken from a woman younger than 30 with stable Graves' hyperthyroidism. The DNA of the CDR3 is TGTGCCAGCAGCCCCCGGGACAGCAACACAGATACGCAGTATTTT. It translates to CASSPRDSNTDTQYF.